The clone carrying this T cell receptor beta chain was seen only a few times. The CDR3 is 16 residues long. The trim removed 6 bases at V and 3 bases at J, leaving 11 bases unmatched. This entry comes from a study of T-cell reconstitution after alpha-beta-depleted transplantation in children. It was with unique molecular identifiers that the TCRbeta library was prepared. TCRdb re-analysed the PCR reads in MiXCR, keeping a single row per CDR3 protein. Seen here are approximately 240,000 distinct CDR3 sequences, 8.5% to 10% observed once, and the top ten hold about 6%. The chain employs TRBV12-3 or TRBV12-4 and TRBJ1-2, with 9 bases fitting TRBD1. The receptor comes from a human donor who donated a stem cell graft to a child with acute lymphoblastic leukemia. Sequences were derived from PBMCs from the stem cell graft donor, sampled from the stem cell graft. The CDR3 nucleotides read TGTGCCAGCAGGGGGACAGGGCTACTTGCTGACTATGGCTACACCTTC. It is translated as CASRGTGLLADYGYTF.